In its sample, the clone carrying this T cell receptor (beta chain) was seen a few times. These data belong to a study of human T cells and chemical hapten exposure. Specified time point: pre-sensitization, week 0. Treatment: therapeutic diphenylcyclopropenone sensitization with weekly scalp DPC. V lost 4 bases and J lost 6; bases outside the gene matches: 12. The CDR3 consists of 17 residues. TCRdb recomputed calls from the RACE reads with MiXCR, one row per CDR3 protein. The sample consists of more than 70,000 distinct CDR3 sequences, 6.5% to 10% of them appearing once. This chain links TRBV12-3 or TRBV12-4 with TRBJ2-7; 13 bases line up with TRBD2. The source of this sequence is a man aged 35 to 55 with alopecia areata. Some clones in this sample may be carry-over from other donors' samples. Specimen: whole blood, collected in connection with sensitization to the hapten diphenylcyclopropenone (DPC). The CDR3 region is CASSSPGTSGKVPEQYV. CDR3 DNA: TGTGCCAGCAGTTCCCCCGGGACTAGCGGGAAGGTACCCGAGCAGTACGTC.